Detailed here is one T cell receptor (beta chain). Germline values: CDR1 SGHRS, CDR2 YFSETQ. V was trimmed by 4 bases and J by 0 bases, leaving 14 bases between them. The CDR3 runs 16 residues. Authors' analysis steps: Amplification of reference gene primers provided the estimated nucleated cell counts. TCRdb keeps only in-frame clones here, not all; method: immunoSEQ multiplex PCR. V and J calls plus clone size are reproduced from that table; the DNA served to infer D and trimming. Of 150,000 to 200,000 clones in the sample, more than 75% were seen once. Followed over time, Seattle patients had been enrolled while infection was active. These data originate in a study of blood T cell repertoires in COVID-19.

This chain connects TRBV5-1 to TRBJ2-1, with TRBD1 as a possible D gene (6 bases). The sequencing input was peripheral blood. This TCR was sampled from a person aged 70 to 80 with COVID-19, enrolled during active disease. The CDR3 loop is CASSPLTGSSYNEQFF. Written as DNA, the CDR3 is TGCGCCAGCAGCCCACTAACAGGGAGCTCCTACAATGAGCAGTTCTTC.